Shown below are 7 T cell receptor beta chains from a single sample sequenced in a study of shared clonotypes between healthy human individuals. The table came from immunoSEQ multiplex PCR; TCRdb's copy has only in-frame clones and leaves some out. Among approximately 1.5 million clones, approximately 98% were seen once, and the ten largest hold about 0.4%. Source material: naive CD4+ T cells sorted from blood. Indicated subset: CD45RA+ positively selected. These receptors originate from a man aged 25-45 years in good health.

This rearrangement joins TRBV7-8 to TRBJ1-5; D unresolved. With 2 bases removed from V and 5 bases from J, the gap between germline ends came to 7 bases. Per the germline V gene, CDR1 is SGHVS and CDR2 is FQNEAQ. This CDR3 is 13 amino acids long. CDR3 loop: CASSLSRYQPQHF. CDR3 nucleotide sequence: TGTGCCAGCAGCTTAAGCAGATATCAGCCCCAGCATTTT.

The J gene is TRBJ2-1, the V gene TRBV10-3, with D maybe TRBD1 (5 bases). The germline V and J ends were trimmed by 4 bases and 9 bases, with 16 bases remaining between them. The CDR3 covers 14 residues. Germline CDR1 is ENHRY and CDR2 is SYGVKD. This chain's CDR3 is CAISGGSVAVEQFF. In DNA, the CDR3 is TGTGCCATCAGTGGGGGCTCGGTGGCGGTTGAGCAGTTCTTC.

This clone was seen a single time. This CDR3 reads CSVPGITEAFF. Here the CDR3 DNA reads TGCAGCGTGCCGGGGATCACTGAAGCTTTCTTT. The chain combines TRBV29-1 with TRBJ1-1; no clear D gene. V gave up 6 bases and J gave up 4 bases, with 9 bases separating them. This CDR3 is built from 11 residues. Germline CDR1 reads SQVTM; CDR2 reads ANQGSEA.

The V call is TRBV7-9, the J call TRBJ2-7; no clear D gene. CDR1 is SEHNR, CDR2 FQNEAQ, per germline (reference sequence). Trimming took 2 bases from V and 4 from J, leaving 9 bases between them. The CDR3 covers 13 residues. The CDR3 nucleotides read TGTGCCAGCAGCTTAACTAACCTTTACGAGCAGTACTTC. This translates into CASSLTNLYEQYF.

The chain employs TRBV9 and TRBJ1-4; 7 nucleotides agree with TRBD1. V lost 4 bases, J lost 5 bases, and 8 bases stayed unmatched. CDR3 length equals 15 residues. CDR1 and CDR2 (germline): SGDLS, YYNGEE. DNA for the CDR3: TGTGCCAGCAGCCCTTGGGACAGTACGAATGAAAAACTGTTTTTT. Encoded protein: CASSPWDSTNEKLFF.

This chain uses TRBV7-7 with TRBJ2-1, with 10 nucleotides matching TRBD2. The J segment lost 4 bases and the V segment lost 1 base, leaving 1 base of the junction unmatched. The CDR3 is 15 amino acids. Looked up from germline, CDR1 is SSHAT and CDR2 is FNYEAQ (reference sequence). DNA for the CDR3: TGTGCCAGCAGCTTAGAACTAGCGGGGTACAATGAGCAGTTCTTC. It yields the protein CASSLELAGYNEQFF.

The chain carries TRBV29-1 and TRBJ2-7; no clear D gene. This CDR3 is 14 amino acids long. Trimming pared 7 bases from V and 3 bases from J, leaving 19 bases between. Germline V gene lookup returns CDR1 SQVTM and CDR2 ANQGSEA. The CDR3 nucleotides read TGCAGCGCTGGCGGTTGGGGTCCCCACTACGAGCAGTACTTC. As protein: CSAGGWGPHYEQYF.